This T cell receptor (beta chain) was identified in a study of blood T cell repertoires in COVID-19. About the research overall: Sites in the United States, Italy and Spain provided acute and convalescent COVID-19 samples.

As processed by the authors: Scientists estimated how many nucleated cells there were by amplifying reference gene primers. Sequencing used immunoSEQ multiplex PCR; TCRdb keeps in-frame clones, though not all of them. That table supplies the V and J calls and clone size; D and trimming were determined from the DNA. The sample lists about 110,000 clones, roughly 84% occurring once. The CDR3 runs to 15 residues. Germline V CDR1 and CDR2: SGHTA, FQGNSA. V lost 2 bases, J lost 5 bases, and 6 bases stayed unmatched. The sequence derives from a woman in her sixties or seventies who had recovered from COVID-19. The chain joins TRBV7-2 to TRBJ2-7; 10 bases map to TRBD2. What was sequenced was peripheral blood. In DNA form, the CDR3 reads TGTGCCAGCAGCTTAAGCCTAGCGGGGGTCAACGAGCAGTACTTC. It specifies CASSLSLAGVNEQYF.